The TCR beta chain under discussion was sequenced for a study of CD8+ T cells in alopecia areata. Points from the study as a whole: Compared with mice, patients displayed less clear TCR sharing, possibly for HLA-related reasons. When scalp samples are sequenced, resident alphabeta T cells of normal skin are also captured. Affected scalp, especially in alopecia totalis/universalis, had a higher clonality than normal scalp did.

The junction had 8 bases not matched to a gene; V was cut back by 3 bases and J by 0 bases. CDR1 and CDR2 from the germline V gene are SGHRS and YFSETQ. The CDR3 spans 16 residues. Turning to this clone: Antigen specificity is unknown.

Using a FACSAria, the CD4+ and CD8+ T cells were sorted from the PBMCs. It was cDNA, reverse transcribed from extracted RNA, that served as the sequencing template. Some clones are missing from TCRdb's copy, which holds only in-frame ones; the method was immunoSEQ multiplex PCR. Of fewer than 110,000 clones detected, less than 70% appear once; the ten largest clones hold more than 8%. The origin of this receptor is a human donor in good health. The rearrangement uses TRBV5-1 and TRBJ2-7, with 8 positions matching TRBD2. Specimen: CD4+ T cells sorted from blood. The CDR3 region has the DNA TGCGCCAGCAGCTCCTATCAGCGGGGGCTCTCCTACGAGCAGTACTTC. It specifies CASSSYQRGLSYEQYF. Full variable domain (rest looked up from reference TRBV5-1 and TRBJ2-7): KAGVTQTPRYLIKTRGQQVTLSCSPISGHRSVSWYQQTPGQGLQFLFEYFSETQRNKGNFPGRFSGRQFSNSRSEMNVSTLELGDSALYLCASSSYQRGLSYEQYFGPGTRLTVT.